The rows below give T cell receptor beta chains drawn from one sample of a study of cytomegalovirus exposure and HLA in healthy donors. Libraries were prepared by immunoSEQ multiplex PCR; TCRdb keeps only in-frame clonotypes and omits some of them. The repertoire table contains just over 200,000 clones. The source material was PBMCs. The receptor source for this set is a girl aged 2 to 9 in good health and CMV-seropositive. The CDR3 runs from the conserved cysteine through the conserved F or W. A D gene is named only where the DNA matches it firmly.

V gene	J gene	D gene	CDR3 protein	CDR3 DNA
TRBV28	TRBJ2-2	.	CASRGTSPGELFF	TGTGCCAGCAGGGGGACTTCCCCCGGGGAGCTGTTTTTT
TRBV28	TRBJ2-1	.	CASSDDGYNEQFF	TGTGCCAGCAGCGACGACGGGTACAATGAGCAGTTCTTC
TRBV27	TRBJ2-7	TRBD1	CASSQRTGRQYF	TGTGCCAGCAGCCAACGGACAGGGCGGCAGTACTTC
TRBV7-9	TRBJ2-7	.	CASSSLDYEQYF	TGTGCCAGCAGCTCCCTAGATTACGAGCAGTACTTC
TRBV11-2	TRBJ1-5	TRBD1	CASSLGTGNQPQHF	TGTGCCAGCAGCTTGGGGACAGGGAATCAGCCCCAGCATTTT
TRBV25-1	TRBJ1-1	TRBD1	CASTSFGTGLRNTEAFF	TGTGCCAGCACCTCCTTCGGGACAGGGCTTCGGAACACTGAAGCTTTCTTT
TRBV6-1	TRBJ2-7	.	CASREGFPYEQYF	TGTGCCAGCAGGGAGGGTTTCCCCTACGAGCAGTACTTC
TRBV6-5	TRBJ2-3	TRBD2	CAGRTGLVADTQYF	TGTGCCGGCAGAACAGGACTAGTGGCAGATACGCAGTATTTT
TRBV5-1	TRBJ1-1	TRBD1	CASSLFWTGGPNTEAFF	TGCGCCAGCAGCTTGTTTTGGACAGGGGGCCCTAACACTGAAGCTTTCTTT
TRBV6-5	TRBJ2-7	.	CASSGGDGYYEQYF	TGTGCCAGCAGCGGAGGGGACGGTTACTACGAGCAGTACTTC
TRBV4-2	TRBJ2-7	TRBD2	CASSPQAGGRYEQYF	TGTGCCAGCAGCCCCCAAGCGGGAGGACGGTACGAGCAGTACTTC
TRBV4-1	TRBJ2-7	TRBD2	CASSPRLAVSYEQYF	TGCGCCAGCAGCCCCCGACTAGCGGTCTCCTACGAGCAGTACTTC
TRBV14	TRBJ2-1	TRBD2	CASSPPGLARNEQFF	TGTGCCAGCAGCCCACCGGGACTAGCAAGGAATGAGCAGTTCTTC
TRBV5-4	TRBJ2-1	TRBD2	CASSLRTSGNDEQFF	TGTGCCAGCAGCTTGAGGACTAGCGGGAACGATGAGCAGTTCTTC
TRBV30	TRBJ2-2	.	CAWSSEITGELFF	TGTGCCTGGAGTAGCGAGATCACCGGGGAGCTGTTTTTT
TRBV29-1	TRBJ2-7	TRBD2	CSVVGTSGVSYEQYF	TGCAGCGTTGTAGGTACTAGCGGGGTTTCCTACGAGCAGTACTTC
TRBV5-1	TRBJ2-5	.	CASSLYGKETQYF	TGCGCCAGCAGCTTGTACGGGAAAGAGACCCAGTACTTC
TRBV2	TRBJ1-4	TRBD1	CASSVRQGDNEKLFF	TGTGCCAGCAGCGTAAGACAGGGGGATAATGAAAAACTGTTTTTT
TRBV7-6	TRBJ2-7	TRBD2	CASSLTAGRAYEQYF	TGTGCCAGCAGCTTAACAGCGGGAAGGGCCTACGAGCAGTACTTC
TRBV2	TRBJ2-1	.	CASSGSFSLSSYNEQFF	TGTGCCAGCAGTGGGTCTTTTTCCCTGAGCTCCTACAATGAGCAGTTCTTC
TRBV27	TRBJ1-2	TRBD1	CASSSGGVGYTF	TGTGCCAGCAGTTCAGGGGGCGTTGGCTACACCTTC
TRBV7-9	TRBJ2-7	.	CASSRIGGYEQYF	TGTGCCAGCAGCCGTATTGGGGGGTACGAGCAGTACTTC
TRBV5-6	TRBJ2-3	TRBD1	CASSTRTGLGTDTQYF	TGTGCCAGCAGCACAAGGACAGGGTTGGGCACAGATACGCAGTATTTT
TRBV6-1	TRBJ2-1	TRBD2	CASKTSGSNEQFF	TGTGCCAGCAAAACTAGCGGGAGCAATGAGCAGTTCTTC